A selection of T cell receptor beta chains follows, all from one sample in a study of blood T cell repertoires in COVID-19. The protocol was immunoSEQ multiplex PCR, while the TCRdb copy is restricted to in-frame clones and leaves out a portion. The table has 180,000 or so clones, more than 70% seen once. Sequencing was performed on peripheral blood. These TCRs come from a woman aged 55-69 years with acute or convalescent COVID-19. Each CDR3 is given with its conserved first and last residue. A D gene is named only where the DNA matches it firmly. Not every row has a clone size; where given, it reads once, few, many or a size class.

D gene: -
V gene: TRBV2
clone size: -
J gene: TRBJ1-1
CDR3 protein: CASPDNLAQGEAFF
CDR3 DNA: TGTGCCAGCCCCGATAATCTCGCTCAGGGTGAAGCTTTCTTT

D gene: -
V gene: TRBV18
clone size: -
J gene: TRBJ1-1
CDR3 protein: CASSPRGQVGNTEAFF
CDR3 DNA: TGTGCCAGCTCACCACGGGGGCAGGTGGGGAACACTGAAGCTTTCTTT

D gene: -
V gene: TRBV5-6
clone size: -
J gene: TRBJ1-4
CDR3 protein: CASSFKADGEKLFF
CDR3 DNA: TGTGCCAGCAGCTTTAAGGCAGACGGGGAAAAACTGTTTTTT

D gene: TRBD1
V gene: TRBV19
clone size: -
J gene: TRBJ1-6
CDR3 protein: CASRDRGGSPLHF
CDR3 DNA: TGTGCCAGCCGGGACAGGGGGGGATCACCCCTCCACTTT

D gene: -
V gene: TRBV20-1
clone size: -
J gene: TRBJ1-6
CDR3 protein: CSASISLGAGSPLHF
CDR3 DNA: TGCAGTGCTAGTATTTCTCTGGGGGCTGGATCACCCCTCCACTTT

D gene: -
V gene: TRBV3-1/TRBV3-2
clone size: -
J gene: TRBJ2-7
CDR3 protein: CASSPGQLRNEQYF
CDR3 DNA: TGTGCCAGCAGCCCGGGACAACTTCGAAATGAGCAGTACTTC

D gene: -
V gene: TRBV20-1
clone size: -
J gene: TRBJ2-1
CDR3 protein: CRADTYNEQFF
CDR3 DNA: TGCAGGGCGGACACTTACAATGAGCAGTTCTTC

D gene: -
V gene: TRBV20-1
clone size: -
J gene: TRBJ2-1
CDR3 protein: CSARGSREQFF
CDR3 DNA: TGCAGTGCTAGAGGATCGCGTGAGCAGTTCTTC

D gene: TRBD2
V gene: TRBV6-2/TRBV6-3
clone size: once
J gene: TRBJ2-7
CDR3 protein: CASSYESSGTYEQYF
CDR3 DNA: TGTGCCAGCAGTTACGAGTCTAGCGGTACCTACGAGCAGTACTTC

D gene: -
V gene: TRBV6-1
clone size: -
J gene: TRBJ1-2
CDR3 protein: CASSEAAILYGYTF
CDR3 DNA: TGTGCCAGCAGTGAAGCAGCCATCCTCTATGGCTACACCTTC

D gene: -
V gene: TRBV7-6
clone size: few
J gene: TRBJ2-2
CDR3 protein: CASSLQGRNTGELFF
CDR3 DNA: TGTGCCAGCAGCTTGCAGGGGAGAAACACCGGGGAGCTGTTTTTT

D gene: TRBD2
V gene: TRBV6-4
clone size: -
J gene: TRBJ2-3
CDR3 protein: CASSPGTSGLTDTQYF
CDR3 DNA: TGTGCCAGCAGTCCCGGGACTAGCGGCCTCACAGATACGCAGTATTTT

D gene: TRBD2
V gene: TRBV28
clone size: -
J gene: TRBJ2-3
CDR3 protein: CASSSAGDRTNTQYF
CDR3 DNA: TGTGCCAGCAGTTCAGCGGGAGATCGCACAAATACGCAGTATTTT

D gene: TRBD1
V gene: TRBV3-1/TRBV3-2
clone size: -
J gene: TRBJ1-2
CDR3 protein: CASSQTTGIGGYTF
CDR3 DNA: TGTGCCAGCAGCCAAACGACAGGGATCGGTGGCTACACCTTC

D gene: TRBD1
V gene: TRBV18
clone size: -
J gene: TRBJ1-5
CDR3 protein: CASSPTGGPQPQHF
CDR3 DNA: TGTGCCAGCTCACCGACAGGGGGGCCCCAGCCCCAGCATTTT

D gene: -
V gene: TRBV6-6
clone size: -
J gene: TRBJ2-3
CDR3 protein: CASSLEHKATGHTDTQYF
CDR3 DNA: TGTGCCAGCAGTCTCGAACACAAAGCGACAGGCCACACAGATACGCAGTATTTT

D gene: -
V gene: TRBV7-2
clone size: -
J gene: TRBJ1-2
CDR3 protein: CASSLVGGRDYGYTF
CDR3 DNA: TGTGCCAGCAGCTTAGTGGGGGGTCGCGACTATGGCTACACCTTC

D gene: TRBD1
V gene: TRBV5-4
clone size: -
J gene: TRBJ2-5
CDR3 protein: CASSFYRGNQETQYF
CDR3 DNA: TGTGCCAGCAGCTTTTACAGGGGGAACCAAGAGACCCAGTACTTC

D gene: -
V gene: TRBV24-1
clone size: -
J gene: TRBJ1-1
CDR3 protein: CATSVGQNTEAFF
CDR3 DNA: TGTGCCACCAGTGTGGGACAGAACACTGAAGCTTTCTTT

D gene: TRBD1
V gene: TRBV6-5
clone size: few
J gene: TRBJ1-5
CDR3 protein: CASRRTGDNQPQHF
CDR3 DNA: TGTGCCAGCAGGAGGACAGGGGATAATCAGCCCCAGCATTTT

D gene: -
V gene: TRBV5-4
clone size: -
J gene: TRBJ2-2
CDR3 protein: CASSSGAARRELFF
CDR3 DNA: TGTGCCAGCAGCTCCGGCGCGGCCCGGCGGGAGCTGTTTTTT

D gene: -
V gene: TRBV27
clone size: once
J gene: TRBJ1-6
CDR3 protein: CASSQMNNSPLHF
CDR3 DNA: TGTGCCAGCAGCCAGATGAATAATTCACCCCTCCACTTT

D gene: -
V gene: TRBV5-6
clone size: -
J gene: TRBJ2-1
CDR3 protein: CASTHPWSGPSSYNEQFF
CDR3 DNA: TGTGCCAGCACTCACCCCTGGTCAGGGCCGAGCTCCTACAATGAGCAGTTCTTC

D gene: TRBD2
V gene: TRBV7-9
clone size: -
J gene: TRBJ2-1
CDR3 protein: CASSSTLAGLNEQFF
CDR3 DNA: TGTGCCAGCAGCTCCACGTTAGCGGGACTCAATGAGCAGTTCTTC

D gene: -
V gene: TRBV11-2
clone size: -
J gene: TRBJ1-1
CDR3 protein: CASSFVEGTEAFF
CDR3 DNA: TGTGCCAGCAGCTTCGTTGAGGGCACTGAAGCTTTCTTT

D gene: TRBD2
V gene: TRBV3-1/TRBV3-2
clone size: -
J gene: TRBJ2-3
CDR3 protein: CASSLRTSGSTDTQYF
CDR3 DNA: TGTGCCAGCAGCCTACGGACTAGCGGTAGCACAGATACGCAGTATTTT

D gene: -
V gene: TRBV27
clone size: -
J gene: TRBJ1-2
CDR3 protein: CASPPGGYTF
CDR3 DNA: TGTGCCAGCCCTCCGGGTGGCTACACCTTC

D gene: TRBD1
V gene: TRBV19
clone size: -
J gene: TRBJ1-6
CDR3 protein: CASRAGTEISPLHF
CDR3 DNA: TGTGCCAGCAGGGCCGGGACAGAGATTTCACCCCTCCACTTT

D gene: -
V gene: TRBV27
clone size: -
J gene: TRBJ1-6
CDR3 protein: CASSSLRGYNSPLHF
CDR3 DNA: TGTGCCAGCAGTAGCCTTCGGGGTTATAATTCACCCCTCCACTTT

D gene: -
V gene: TRBV10-1
clone size: -
J gene: TRBJ2-1
CDR3 protein: CASSTNRDEQFF
CDR3 DNA: TGCGCCAGCAGTACTAACAGGGACGAGCAGTTCTTC

D gene: -
V gene: TRBV30
clone size: -
J gene: TRBJ1-1
CDR3 protein: CAWSRQGSNTEAFF
CDR3 DNA: TGTGCCTGGAGTAGGCAGGGTTCAAACACTGAAGCTTTCTTT

D gene: -
V gene: TRBV25-1
clone size: -
J gene: TRBJ1-4
CDR3 protein: CASSVSGVTYEKLFF
CDR3 DNA: TGTGCCAGCAGTGTAAGCGGGGTTACTTATGAAAAACTGTTTTTT

D gene: -
V gene: TRBV19
clone size: -
J gene: TRBJ1-5
CDR3 protein: CASSGADNQPQHF
CDR3 DNA: TGTGCCAGTAGTGGGGCGGACAATCAGCCCCAGCATTTT

D gene: -
V gene: TRBV3-1/TRBV3-2
clone size: -
J gene: TRBJ1-5
CDR3 protein: CASSSGVQPQHF
CDR3 DNA: TGTGCCAGCAGCTCAGGGGTCCAGCCCCAGCATTTT

D gene: TRBD1
V gene: TRBV6-5
clone size: -
J gene: TRBJ1-1
CDR3 protein: CASENSNRGLGGEDF
CDR3 DNA: TGTGCCAGCGAGAATTCAAACAGGGGGCTTGGTGGGGAGGACTTT

D gene: TRBD1
V gene: TRBV2
clone size: once
J gene: TRBJ1-4
CDR3 protein: CASSPYAGQGDEKLFF
CDR3 DNA: TGTGCCAGCAGTCCCTACGCGGGACAGGGGGATGAAAAACTGTTTTTT

D gene: TRBD2
V gene: TRBV5-1
clone size: -
J gene: TRBJ2-2
CDR3 protein: CASSTAGAGELFF
CDR3 DNA: TGCGCCAGCAGCACCGCGGGGGCCGGGGAGCTGTTTTTT

D gene: TRBD1
V gene: TRBV6-5
clone size: few
J gene: TRBJ1-3
CDR3 protein: CASSRQGDGNTIYF
CDR3 DNA: TGTGCCAGCAGTCGACAGGGGGATGGAAACACCATATATTTT

D gene: -
V gene: TRBV20-1
clone size: -
J gene: TRBJ1-4
CDR3 protein: CSASRGAGTNEKLFF
CDR3 DNA: TGCAGTGCTAGTCGAGGGGCGGGGACTAATGAAAAACTGTTTTTT

D gene: TRBD1
V gene: TRBV19
clone size: -
J gene: TRBJ1-5
CDR3 protein: CATKGQADNQPQHF
CDR3 DNA: TGTGCCACCAAGGGACAGGCCGATAATCAGCCCCAGCATTTT

D gene: TRBD2
V gene: TRBV2
clone size: -
J gene: TRBJ2-1
CDR3 protein: CASRPLGGLANTFYNEQFF
CDR3 DNA: TGTGCCAGTAGACCACTCGGGGGACTAGCCAATACTTTTTACAATGAGCAGTTCTTC

D gene: -
V gene: TRBV30
clone size: -
J gene: TRBJ1-3
CDR3 protein: CAWSPSSGNTIYF
CDR3 DNA: TGTGCCTGGAGTCCGAGCTCTGGAAACACCATATATTTT

D gene: TRBD1
V gene: TRBV5-1
clone size: -
J gene: TRBJ1-2
CDR3 protein: CASSLPRTGAKDYGYTF
CDR3 DNA: TGCGCCAGCAGCCTCCCCCGGACAGGGGCTAAGGACTATGGCTACACCTTC

D gene: TRBD2
V gene: TRBV7-7
clone size: -
J gene: TRBJ2-5
CDR3 protein: CASSRTSGTQETQYF
CDR3 DNA: TGTGCTAGCAGCAGGACTAGCGGTACACAAGAGACCCAGTACTTC

D gene: -
V gene: TRBV14
clone size: -
J gene: TRBJ1-2
CDR3 protein: CASSQVQGWNYGYTF
CDR3 DNA: TGTGCCAGCAGCCAAGTGCAGGGCTGGAACTATGGCTACACCTTC

D gene: -
V gene: TRBV6-5
clone size: -
J gene: TRBJ1-1
CDR3 protein: CASRAGLNPNTEAFF
CDR3 DNA: TGTGCCAGCAGGGCCGGACTTAACCCGAACACTGAAGCTTTCTTT

D gene: TRBD1
V gene: TRBV5-4
clone size: -
J gene: TRBJ1-2
CDR3 protein: CASSLTTGDYGYTF
CDR3 DNA: TGTGCCAGCAGCTTAACTACAGGGGACTATGGCTACACCTTC

D gene: TRBD1
V gene: TRBV6-5
clone size: -
J gene: TRBJ1-1
CDR3 protein: CASGGTGGFGEAFF
CDR3 DNA: TGTGCCAGCGGGGGAACAGGGGGCTTCGGTGAAGCTTTCTTT

D gene: TRBD1
V gene: TRBV3-1/TRBV3-2
clone size: -
J gene: TRBJ1-1
CDR3 protein: CASSPGNRGTEAFF
CDR3 DNA: TGTGCCAGCAGCCCCGGTAACAGGGGCACTGAAGCTTTCTTT

D gene: -
V gene: TRBV5-1
clone size: -
J gene: TRBJ2-1
CDR3 protein: CASSLAGSAYNEQFF
CDR3 DNA: TGCGCCAGCAGCTTGGCGGGTAGCGCGTACAATGAGCAGTTCTTC

D gene: -
V gene: TRBV7-8
clone size: -
J gene: TRBJ2-5
CDR3 protein: CASSPSVGTQYF
CDR3 DNA: TGTGCCAGCAGCCCGAGCGTGGGGACCCAGTACTTC

D gene: -
V gene: TRBV7-3
clone size: -
J gene: TRBJ1-1
CDR3 protein: CASSLTAAAAEAFF
CDR3 DNA: TGTGCCAGCAGCTTAACGGCGGCAGCGGCTGAAGCTTTCTTT

D gene: -
V gene: TRBV27
clone size: -
J gene: TRBJ1-3
CDR3 protein: CASSFRAGNTIYF
CDR3 DNA: TGTGCCAGCAGTTTCAGGGCCGGAAACACCATATATTTT

D gene: TRBD1
V gene: TRBV5-6
clone size: -
J gene: TRBJ1-2
CDR3 protein: CASSFKGTVYGYTF
CDR3 DNA: TGTGCCAGCAGCTTTAAGGGGACAGTCTATGGCTACACCTTC

D gene: TRBD2
V gene: TRBV18
clone size: -
J gene: TRBJ2-7
CDR3 protein: CASSLGLAGGEQYF
CDR3 DNA: TGTGCCAGCTCACTCGGACTAGCGGGAGGCGAGCAGTACTTC